These T cell receptor beta chains were read from a single sample in a study of blood T cell repertoires in COVID-19. Some clones are missing from TCRdb's copy, which holds only in-frame ones; the method was immunoSEQ multiplex PCR. The table lists approximately 40,000 clones, about 87% of them singletons. The sequencing input was peripheral blood. These receptors came from a man aged 35 to 55 with COVID-19, enrolled during active disease. Both conserved end residues are part of each CDR3. D genes are given only for firm matches. Only part of the rows carry a size: once, few, many, or a class if the clone is expanded.

j_call clone_size d_call v_call cdr3_nt cdr3_aa
TRBJ2-7 NA NA TRBV25-1 TGTGCCAGCATGAAGGGGGACTACGAGCAGTACTTC CASMKGDYEQYF
TRBJ2-7 NA TRBD1 TRBV4-1 TGCGCCAGCAGCTTACTGACAGGGGGCGCGGAAGGCTACGAGCAGTACTTC CASSLLTGGAEGYEQYF
TRBJ2-3 NA TRBD1 TRBV28 TGTGCCAGCAGTTTGGGGACAGTCACAGATACGCAGTATTTT CASSLGTVTDTQYF
TRBJ1-2 NA NA TRBV18 TGTGCCAGCTCACCTCTGGACAGCATCGGCTACACCTTC CASSPLDSIGYTF
TRBJ2-1 NA NA TRBV5-4 TGTGCCAGCAGCTTGGATAGCGATCACAATGAGCAGTTCTTC CASSLDSDHNEQFF
TRBJ1-1 NA TRBD1 TRBV19 TGTGCCAGTAGTCTCCGGGACAGGGGAACTGAAGCTTTCTTT CASSLRDRGTEAFF
TRBJ1-2 NA NA TRBV27 TGTGCCAGCAGTTTAGGGTACAGGGAGGGGGGCTACACCTTC CASSLGYREGGYTF
TRBJ1-4 NA TRBD1 TRBV11-3 TGTGCCAGCGGCAGGGGGCGAGTTGAGGAAAAACTGTTTTTT CASGRGRVEEKLFF
TRBJ1-3 NA NA TRBV21-1 TGTGCCAGCAGCAGAGAGGGAACTAACTCTGGAAACACCATATATTTT CASSREGTNSGNTIYF
TRBJ1-1 NA TRBD1 TRBV4-1 TGCGCCAGCAGCCAAGGACAGGGGGCTTACACTGAAGCTTTCTTT CASSQGQGAYTEAFF
TRBJ2-1 NA NA TRBV5-1 TGCGCCAGCAGGCCAGCCCCGGGCAATGAGCAGTTCTTC CASRPAPGNEQFF
TRBJ2-3 NA NA TRBV11-2 TGTGCCAGCAGCTTAGACAGGCCCACAGATACGCAGTATTTT CASSLDRPTDTQYF
TRBJ2-3 NA NA TRBV6-6 TGTGCCAGCAGTTACTCAGGGGCCGGGGATACGCAGTATTTT CASSYSGAGDTQYF
TRBJ2-7 NA NA TRBV21-1 TGTGCCAGCAGCAAAAGGCAACAGGGGTTTGTCGGGCAGTACTTC CASSKRQQGFVGQYF
TRBJ2-4 NA NA TRBV20-1 TGCAGTGCTAGTTCGGGGATGGGAGCCAAAAACATTCAGTACTTC CSASSGMGAKNIQYF
TRBJ1-4 once NA TRBV11-3 TGTGCCAGCACCCTCGACGGCGGTAATAATGAAAAACTGTTTTTT CASTLDGGNNEKLFF
TRBJ1-4 NA NA TRBV10-1 TGCGCCAGCAGTGATGGGGCCCCCGGGACTTTCACTAATGAAAAACTGTTTTTT CASSDGAPGTFTNEKLFF
TRBJ2-7 NA NA TRBV28 TGTGCCAGCAGCCCACAGATTACCTACGAGCAGTACTTC CASSPQITYEQYF
TRBJ2-1 NA TRBD1 TRBV18 TGTGCCAGCTCACCGGGACAGGTTAACAATGAGCAGTTCTTC CASSPGQVNNEQFF
TRBJ1-2 once NA TRBV4-1 TGCGCCAGCAGCCAAGACCCTACAGGGCTTAACTATGGCTACACCTTC CASSQDPTGLNYGYTF
TRBJ2-1 NA TRBD1 TRBV11-3 TGTGCCAGCAGCTTAGCTGTGACGACAGGGGGCGATGAGCAGTTCTTC CASSLAVTTGGDEQFF
TRBJ1-2 NA NA TRBV29-1 TGCAGCGTTGAGTCGACAGAGTTTAACTATGGCTACACCTTC CSVESTEFNYGYTF
TRBJ2-7 NA TRBD2 TRBV3-1/TRBV3-2 TGTGCCAGCAGCCAAAGTGGGCGGGAGTTTTTATACGAGCAGTACTTC CASSQSGREFLYEQYF
TRBJ2-1 NA NA TRBV7-2 TGTGCCAGCAGCCCCGGACAGAGGGATGAGCAGTTCTTC CASSPGQRDEQFF
TRBJ1-2 NA TRBD1 TRBV28 TGTGCCAGCAGGGGACAGGGGGTTGTAAAGGAGAGCTACACCTTC CASRGQGVVKESYTF
TRBJ2-7 NA TRBD2 TRBV19 TGTGCCAGTAGTAAGCTAGCGGTAGGCGAGCAGTACTTC CASSKLAVGEQYF
TRBJ2-7 NA TRBD1 TRBV12-3/TRBV12-4 TGTGCCAGCCAGGGGGCCTACGAGCAGTACTTC CASQGAYEQYF
TRBJ2-2 few NA TRBV9 TGTGCCAGCAGCGTTGGGCCGGCCGGGGAGCTGTTTTTT CASSVGPAGELFF
TRBJ2-1 NA NA TRBV7-9 TGTGCCAGCAGCTCGAAGAGGGCCCTACCCTACAATGAGCAGTTCTTC CASSSKRALPYNEQFF
TRBJ2-1 NA NA TRBV6-1 TGTGCCAGCAGTGAAGCGACCGACACAAGCTCCTACAATGAGCAGTTCTTC CASSEATDTSSYNEQFF
TRBJ1-1 NA NA TRBV19 TGTGCCAGTAATCAGGATTTGAACACTGAAGCTTTCTTT CASNQDLNTEAFF
TRBJ2-2 NA NA TRBV19 TGTGCCAGTAGTACGCGTCCCGGGGAGCTGTTTTTT CASSTRPGELFF
TRBJ2-3 NA TRBD1 TRBV5-6 TGTGCCAGCAGCGTGAGACGGACAGGACCTAGCACAGATACGCAGTATTTT CASSVRRTGPSTDTQYF
TRBJ2-3 NA TRBD2 TRBV10-3 TGTGCCACCTTATCTAGCGGGGGGGCACAGGATACGCAGTATTTT CATLSSGGAQDTQYF
TRBJ2-4 once NA TRBV5-3 TGTGCCAGAAGCTTGCGAGGGATAGCCAAAAACATTCAGTACTTC CARSLRGIAKNIQYF
TRBJ2-3 NA TRBD2 TRBV9 TGTGCCAGCAGCGGTACTAGCGGGGTCACAGATACGCAGTATTTT CASSGTSGVTDTQYF
TRBJ2-1 NA TRBD2 TRBV19 TGTGCCAGTAAAGACCTAGCGGGGGGCAATGAGCAGTTCTTC CASKDLAGGNEQFF
TRBJ2-5 NA NA TRBV15 TGTGCCACCTCGCCTACAGGGCCTGGGCGAGTGGAGACCCAGTACTTC CATSPTGPGRVETQYF
TRBJ2-2 NA TRBD2 TRBV7-2 TGTGCCAGCAGCTTAGCTGTGACTAGCGGACCTAACACCGGGGAGCTGTTTTTT CASSLAVTSGPNTGELFF
TRBJ2-2 NA TRBD2 TRBV7-2 TGTGCCAGCAGAACTAGCGGGGCGAACACCGGGGAGCTGTTTTTT CASRTSGANTGELFF
TRBJ2-3 NA NA TRBV10-3 TGTGCCATCAGGGTGCGCGAAAGCACAGATACGCAGTATTTT CAIRVRESTDTQYF
TRBJ1-6 few TRBD1 TRBV5-1 TGCGCCAGCAGCTACGCCGGGACAGGGATAGGGTCACCCCTCCACTTT CASSYAGTGIGSPLHF
TRBJ1-6 NA NA TRBV5-1 TGCGCCAGCAGCTTCCAAGGGGCCACTTCCAATTCACCCCTCCACTTT CASSFQGATSNSPLHF
TRBJ2-7 NA TRBD2 TRBV28 TGTGCCAGCAGTTTCGGGGGGTCCTACGAGCAGTACTTC CASSFGGSYEQYF
TRBJ2-5 NA NA TRBV7-9 TGTGCCAGCAGCTTTGAAGGAGGCGGGGAGACCCAGTACTTC CASSFEGGGETQYF
TRBJ2-2 NA TRBD2 TRBV7-3 TGTGCCAGCAGCGAGGACGGGACTAGCGGACCAAACACCGGGGAGCTGTTTTTT CASSEDGTSGPNTGELFF
TRBJ2-2 NA NA TRBV4-1 TGCGCCAGCAGCCAAGAGACAGGCAACGCCGGGGAGCTGTTTTTT CASSQETGNAGELFF
TRBJ1-1 NA NA TRBV20-1 TGCAGTGCTACAGGATACACTGAAGCTTTCTTT CSATGYTEAFF
TRBJ1-6 NA NA TRBV28 TGTGCCAGCCAACAGGCGTTTAGCTATAATTCACCCCTCCACTTT CASQQAFSYNSPLHF
TRBJ2-1 NA TRBD2 TRBV20-1 TGCAGTGCTAGTGGTCTAGCGGTGAATGAGCAGTTCTTC CSASGLAVNEQFF
TRBJ2-1 NA TRBD2 TRBV4-1 TGCGCCAGCAGCCAACAACTAGCGGCATACAATGAGCAGTTCTTC CASSQQLAAYNEQFF